The 20 T cell receptor beta chains given below trace back to one sample, sequenced in a study of blood T cell repertoires in COVID-19. Profiling relied on immunoSEQ multiplex PCR, and the TCRdb table lists in-frame clones only, not all of them. The repertoire consists of about 120,000 clones, with 79% occurring once and the leading ten covering 4%. The sample taken for sequencing was peripheral blood. These TCRs come from a woman over 75 with acute or convalescent COVID-19.

The sample holds a few counts of this clone. V gene TRBV7-2 combines with J gene TRBJ2-4; D is undetermined. V lost 5 bases to trimming and J lost 7 bases, with 9 bases between them. The V gene's germline CDR1 is SGHTA and CDR2 FQGNSA. This CDR3 has 12 amino acids. In DNA, the CDR3 is TGTGCCAGCAGCCTAAACCCGAACATTCAGTACTTC. It yields the protein CASSLNPNIQYF.

The genes are TRBV19 and TRBJ2-5, with 9 bases that match TRBD1. CDR1 is LNHDA, CDR2 SQIVND, per germline (reference sequence). The CDR3 contains 13 residues. Unmatched junction bases numbered 7, after V lost 9 bases and J lost 5 bases. The CDR3 DNA is TGTGCCAGCGGACAGGGGTCGGTTGAGACCCAGTACTTC. Amino acid sequence: CASGQGSVETQYF. Supplemented by reference TRBV19 and TRBJ2-5, the full variable domain reads DGGITQSPKYLFRKEGQNVTLSCEQNLNHDAMYWYRQDPGQGLRLIYYSQIVNDFQKGDIAEGYSVSREKKESFPLTVTSAQKNPTAFYLCASGQGSVETQYFGPGTRLLVL.

This clone was seen once. The chain joins TRBV9 to TRBJ2-7, with 8 bases identical to TRBD1. The CDR3 runs 15 residues. V was clipped by 0 bases and J by 2 bases; unmatched bases: 4. Per the germline V gene, CDR1 is SGDLS and CDR2 is YYNGEE. Here the CDR3 reads CASSVGPTGAYEQYF. In nucleotides, the CDR3 is TGTGCCAGCAGCGTAGGCCCGACAGGGGCCTACGAGCAGTACTTC.

The chain combines TRBV28 with TRBJ1-5; 8 nucleotides line up with TRBD1. Germline-derived CDR1 and CDR2 are MDHEN and SYDVKM. V lost 4 bases to trimming and J lost 3 bases; unmatched junction nucleotides: 5. The CDR3 has 15 amino acids. In DNA form, the CDR3 reads TGTGCCAGCAGTTCAGAGGACAGGGCCAATCAGCCCCAGCATTTT. Its protein is CASSSEDRANQPQHF.

The chain employs TRBV6-2 or TRBV6-3 and TRBJ1-2, with D unclear. The CDR3 is made up of 13 amino acids. Germline V gene data show CDR1 as MNHEY and CDR2 as SVGEGT. Trimming took 0 bases from V and 1 from J, leaving 3 bases between them. This CDR3 reads CASSYSHNYGYTF. CDR3 sequence (DNA): TGTGCCAGCAGTTACTCACATAACTATGGCTACACCTTC.

DNA of the CDR3: TGTGCCGGCCACTCGAGCGGTGGGGATCAGCCCCAGCATTTT. It translates to CAGHSSGGDQPQHF. J is TRBJ1-5 and V is TRBV6-6, with D hard to call. The CDR3 consists of 14 residues. V was trimmed by 11 bases and J by 5 bases, leaving 19 bases between them. CDR1 and CDR2 from the germline V gene are MNHNY and SVGAGI (reference sequence).

The CDR3 DNA reads as TGTGCCAGCAGTGAAGAGAACCCCAGAATTACGCGCTACACCTTC. Translation: CASSEENPRITRYTF. The J gene is TRBJ1-2, the V gene TRBV2; no reliable D call. In germline, CDR1 is SNHLY, CDR2 FYNNEI. This CDR3 contains 15 residues. Trimming removed 1 base from V and 9 bases from J, with 18 bases in between.

The rearrangement joins TRBV5-4 to TRBJ2-1, with 8 bases fitting TRBD2. In germline, CDR1 is SGHNT, CDR2 YYREEE (reference sequence). CDR3 length equals 16 residues. Germline trimming cut 1 base from V and 6 bases from J; bases unmatched to any gene: 9. CDR3 DNA sequence: TGTGCCAGCAGCTTGACGAGAAGCGGGAGCTCCAATGAGCAGTTCTTC. Its translation: CASSLTRSGSSNEQFF.

The chain joins TRBV24-1 to TRBJ2-3; 14 positions match TRBD2. CDR1 KGHDR and CDR2 SFDVKD come from the germline V gene. The CDR3 is 17 amino acids. The trim removed 4 bases at V and 2 bases at J, leaving 4 bases unmatched. In DNA form, the CDR3 reads TGTGCCACCAGTGACTGGACTAGCGGGAGGAACACAGATACGCAGTATTTT. Its translation is CATSDWTSGRNTDTQYF.

V and J are TRBV5-6 and TRBJ2-5, with a possible D match to TRBD1 (6 bases). The V end was cut by 5 bases, the J end by 9 bases, with 23 bases between. The CDR3 sequence is 15 residues long. Germline loops: CDR1 SGHDT, CDR2 YYEEEE. DNA for the CDR3: TGTGCCAGCAGTCAAACCGGCAGCCGGGCAGGGGCCCAGTACTTC. Translating gives CASSQTGSRAGAQYF.

V gene TRBV2 combines with J gene TRBJ1-6; D remains ambiguous. Germline values: CDR1 SNHLY, CDR2 FYNNEI. The CDR3 is made up of 14 amino acids. V was clipped by 1 base and J by 6 bases, with 7 bases between them. The CDR3 reads CASSEVASNSPLHF. The CDR3 DNA follows: TGTGCCAGCAGTGAAGTGGCCAGTAATTCACCCCTCCACTTT.

The V gene is TRBV19, the J gene TRBJ1-5; D is undetermined. Germline V gene lookup returns CDR1 LNHDA and CDR2 SQIVND (reference sequence). The V gene lost 8 bases and the J gene lost 3 bases, with 14 bases spanning the gap. CDR3 length equals 14 residues. The chain's CDR3 is CASWEGGLNQPQHF. The CDR3 nucleotides are TGTGCCAGTTGGGAGGGAGGGCTCAATCAGCCCCAGCATTTT.

J is TRBJ1-2 and V is TRBV18; D is unclear. Trimming took 2 bases from V and 2 from J, leaving 12 bases between them. Germline V CDR1 and CDR2: KGHSH, LQKENI. The CDR3 length is 15 residues. Written as DNA, the CDR3 is TGTGCCAGCTCACCAGAAGTGGGCACCAACTATGGCTACACCTTC. As protein: CASSPEVGTNYGYTF. The complete variable domain, with remaining parts taken from reference TRBV18 and TRBJ1-2, reads NAGVMQNPRHLVRRRGQEARLRCSPMKGHSHVYWYRQLPEEGLKFMVYLQKENIIDESGMPKERFSAEFPKEGPSILRIQQVVRGDSAAYFCASSPEVGTNYGYTFGSGTRLTVV.

A remark on this clone: Different DNA sequences within this sample yield the same CDR3. The genes are TRBV9 and TRBJ2-1, with a tentative D call TRBD2 (6 bases). Trimming shortened V by 6 bases and J by 4 bases, and 17 bases separated the two germline ends. From germline, CDR1 is SGDLS and CDR2 YYNGEE. The CDR3 length is 15 residues. This CDR3 reads CASNPGGDLYNEQFF. CDR3 nucleotides: TGTGCCAGCAACCCAGGAGGGGACCTATACAATGAGCAGTTCTTC.

The CDR3 here is CASSLAMSHEQFF. In DNA, the CDR3 is TGTGCCAGCAGTTTAGCGATGAGTCATGAGCAGTTCTTC. The chain carries TRBV12-3 or TRBV12-4 and TRBJ2-1; D is unclear. The CDR3 spans 13 residues. V lost 0 bases, J lost 8 bases, and 8 bases lay in between.

The rearrangement uses TRBV5-8 and TRBJ1-1; D remains unclear. CDR3 length equals 16 residues. V lost 3 bases to trimming and J lost 2 bases, with 17 bases between them. Germline V gene data show CDR1 as SGHTS and CDR2 as YDEGEE. The chain's CDR3 is CASSYDSAERNTEAFF. In DNA, the CDR3 is TGTGCCAGCAGCTACGACTCGGCGGAGAGAAACACTGAAGCTTTCTTT.

The V call is TRBV9, the J call TRBJ1-1; 9 bases are a match to TRBD1. J lost 2 bases, V lost 3 bases, and 5 bases had no gene match. The CDR3 is 15 amino acids. In germline, CDR1 is SGDLS, CDR2 YYNGEE. CDR3 amino acids: CASSAEDRGNTEAFF. For the CDR3, the DNA is TGTGCCAGCAGCGCGGAGGACAGGGGAAACACTGAAGCTTTCTTT.

The chain recombines TRBV19 with TRBJ1-1, with D unclear. The V end lost 7 bases, the J end lost 1 base, and 19 bases lay between the germline ends. The CDR3 spans 16 residues. Germline CDR1 is LNHDA and CDR2 is SQIVND (reference sequence). This CDR3 reads CASKTTTTLGNTEAFF. The DNA of the CDR3 is TGTGCCAGTAAGACAACGACGACACTCGGGAACACTGAAGCTTTCTTT.

The rearrangement links TRBV11-2 to TRBJ1-3; D gene uncertain. Trimming took 1 base from V and 4 from J, leaving 14 bases between them. This CDR3 contains 16 residues. Per germline, CDR1 SGHAT and CDR2 FQNNGV. Written as DNA, the CDR3 is TGTGCCAGCAGCTTAGGGTCTAGCGTCCAGGGAAACACCATATATTTT. The encoded protein is CASSLGSSVQGNTIYF.

The genes are TRBV7-2 and TRBJ1-1; a weak D match, TRBD1 (6 bases). Germline-derived CDR1 and CDR2 are SGHTA and FQGNSA. Trimming left V 3 bases short and J 5 bases short, with 10 bases between. The CDR3 extends over 13 amino acids. CDR3 coding DNA: TGTGCCAGCAGCTTCCGTCAGGGGACTGAAGCTTTCTTT. Its translation: CASSFRQGTEAFF.